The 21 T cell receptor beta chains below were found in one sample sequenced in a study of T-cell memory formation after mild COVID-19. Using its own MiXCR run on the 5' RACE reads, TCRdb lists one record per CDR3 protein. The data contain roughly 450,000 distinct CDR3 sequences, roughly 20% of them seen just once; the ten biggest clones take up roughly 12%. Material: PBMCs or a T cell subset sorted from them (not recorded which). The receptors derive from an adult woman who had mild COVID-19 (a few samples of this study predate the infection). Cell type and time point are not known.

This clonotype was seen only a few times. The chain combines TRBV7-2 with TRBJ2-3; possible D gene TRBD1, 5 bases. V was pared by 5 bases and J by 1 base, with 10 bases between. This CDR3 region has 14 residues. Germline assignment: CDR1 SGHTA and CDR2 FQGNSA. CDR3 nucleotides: TGTGCCAGCAGCCATAGACAGCGCACAGATACGCAGTATTTT. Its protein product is CASSHRQRTDTQYF. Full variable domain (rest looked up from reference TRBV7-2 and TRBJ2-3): GAGVSQSPSNKVTEKGKDVELRCDPISGHTALYWYRQSLGQGLEFLIYFQGNSAPDKSGLPSDRFSAERTGGSVSTLTIQRTQQEDSAVYLCASSHRQRTDTQYFGPGTRLTVL.

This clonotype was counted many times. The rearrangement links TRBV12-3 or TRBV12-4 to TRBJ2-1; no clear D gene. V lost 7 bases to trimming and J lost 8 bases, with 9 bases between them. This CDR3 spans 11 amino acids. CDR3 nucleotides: TGTGCCAGCACCCATCGCGATGAGCAGTTCTTC. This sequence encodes CASTHRDEQFF.

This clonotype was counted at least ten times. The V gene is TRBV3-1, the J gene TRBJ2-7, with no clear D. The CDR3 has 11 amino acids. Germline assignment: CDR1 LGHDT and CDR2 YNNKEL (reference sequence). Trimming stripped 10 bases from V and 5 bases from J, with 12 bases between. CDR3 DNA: TGTGCCACCAAGCAATTCAACGAGCAGTACTTC. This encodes CATKQFNEQYF.

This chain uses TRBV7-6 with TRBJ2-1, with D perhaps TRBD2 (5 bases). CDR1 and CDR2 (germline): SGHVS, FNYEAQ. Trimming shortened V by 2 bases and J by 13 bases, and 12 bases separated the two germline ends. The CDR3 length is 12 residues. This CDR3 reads CASSLRAGGQFF. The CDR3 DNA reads TGTGCCAGCAGCTTACGGGCTGGAGGCCAGTTCTTC.

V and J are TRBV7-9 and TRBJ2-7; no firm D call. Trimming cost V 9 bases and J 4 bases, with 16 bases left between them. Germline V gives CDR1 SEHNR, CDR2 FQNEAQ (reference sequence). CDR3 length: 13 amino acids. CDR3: CASQSGPLYEQYF. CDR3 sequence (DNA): TGTGCCAGTCAATCCGGACCCCTATACGAGCAGTACTTC.

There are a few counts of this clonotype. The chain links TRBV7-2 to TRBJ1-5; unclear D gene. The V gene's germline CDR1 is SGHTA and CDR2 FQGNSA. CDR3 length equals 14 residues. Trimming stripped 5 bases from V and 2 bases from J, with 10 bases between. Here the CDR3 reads CASSVQAGNQPQHF. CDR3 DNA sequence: TGTGCCAGCAGCGTCCAGGCAGGCAATCAGCCCCAGCATTTT. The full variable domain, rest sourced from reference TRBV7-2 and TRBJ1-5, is GAGVSQSPSNKVTEKGKDVELRCDPISGHTALYWYRQSLGQGLEFLIYFQGNSAPDKSGLPSDRFSAERTGGSVSTLTIQRTQQEDSAVYLCASSVQAGNQPQHFGDGTRLSIL.

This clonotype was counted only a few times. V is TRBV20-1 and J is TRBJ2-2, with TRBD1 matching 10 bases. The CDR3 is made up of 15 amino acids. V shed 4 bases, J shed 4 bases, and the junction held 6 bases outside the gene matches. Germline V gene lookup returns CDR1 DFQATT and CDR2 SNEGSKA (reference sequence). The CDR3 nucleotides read TGCAGTGCTAAGAGGACAGGGGGAAGCACCGGGGAGCTGTTTTTT. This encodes CSAKRTGGSTGELFF.

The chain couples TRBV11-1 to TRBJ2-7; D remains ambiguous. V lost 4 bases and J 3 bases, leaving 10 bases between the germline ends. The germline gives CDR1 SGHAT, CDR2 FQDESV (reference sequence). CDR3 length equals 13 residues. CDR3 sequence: CASSSYPRYEQYF. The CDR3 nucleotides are TGTGCCAGCAGCTCTTACCCCCGCTACGAGCAGTACTTC.

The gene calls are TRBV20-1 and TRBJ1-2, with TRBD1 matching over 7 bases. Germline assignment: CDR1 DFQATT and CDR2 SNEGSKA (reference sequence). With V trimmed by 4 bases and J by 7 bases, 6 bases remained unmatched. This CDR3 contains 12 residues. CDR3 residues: CSANRGSSGYTF. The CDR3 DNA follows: TGCAGTGCTAACAGGGGATCGAGTGGCTACACCTTC.

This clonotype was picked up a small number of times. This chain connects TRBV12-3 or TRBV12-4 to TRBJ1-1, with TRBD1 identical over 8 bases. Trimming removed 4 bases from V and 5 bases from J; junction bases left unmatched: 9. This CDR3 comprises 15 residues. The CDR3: CASSSRTGLYTEAFF. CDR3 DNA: TGTGCCAGCAGTTCCCGGACAGGGCTTTATACTGAAGCTTTCTTT.

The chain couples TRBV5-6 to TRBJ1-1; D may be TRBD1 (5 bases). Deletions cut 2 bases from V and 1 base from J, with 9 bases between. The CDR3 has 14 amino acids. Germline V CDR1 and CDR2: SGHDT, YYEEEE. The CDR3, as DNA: TGTGCCAGCAGCTTACTTGGGGCGAACACTGAAGCTTTCTTT. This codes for CASSLLGANTEAFF.

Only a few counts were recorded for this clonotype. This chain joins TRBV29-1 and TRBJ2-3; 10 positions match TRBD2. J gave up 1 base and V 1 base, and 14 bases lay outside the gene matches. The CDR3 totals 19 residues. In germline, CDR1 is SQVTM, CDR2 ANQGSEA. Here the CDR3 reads CSVEVALAGARFGTDTQYF. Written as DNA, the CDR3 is TGCAGCGTTGAAGTCGCGCTAGCGGGGGCTCGTTTCGGCACAGATACGCAGTATTTT.

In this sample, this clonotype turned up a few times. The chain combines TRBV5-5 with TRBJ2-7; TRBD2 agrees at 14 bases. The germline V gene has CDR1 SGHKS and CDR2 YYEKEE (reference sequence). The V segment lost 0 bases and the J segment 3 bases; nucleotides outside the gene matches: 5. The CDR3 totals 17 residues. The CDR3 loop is CASSLAGLAGELYEQYF. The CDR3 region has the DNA TGTGCCAGCAGCTTGGCGGGACTAGCGGGGGAGCTCTACGAGCAGTACTTC.

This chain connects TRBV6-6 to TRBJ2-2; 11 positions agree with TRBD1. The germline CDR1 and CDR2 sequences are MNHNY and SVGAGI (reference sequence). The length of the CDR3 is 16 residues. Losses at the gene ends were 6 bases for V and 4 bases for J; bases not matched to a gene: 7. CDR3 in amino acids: CASRSLGTGGTGELFF. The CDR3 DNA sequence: TGTGCCAGCAGATCACTCGGGACAGGGGGCACCGGGGAGCTGTTTTTT.

CDR3 nucleotides: TGTGCCAGCAGCTTCACCTCCCCCGAGCAGTACTTC. Amino acid sequence: CASSFTSPEQYF. The chain carries TRBV13 and TRBJ2-7; D gene unclear. CDR1 PRHDT and CDR2 FYEKMQ come from the germline V gene (reference sequence). Trimming took off 3 bases at V and 6 bases at J, with 9 bases between the two ends. This CDR3 has 12 residues.

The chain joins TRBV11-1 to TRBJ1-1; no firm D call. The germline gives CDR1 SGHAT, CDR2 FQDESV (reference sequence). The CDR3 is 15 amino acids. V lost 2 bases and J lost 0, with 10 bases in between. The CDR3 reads CASSLWSNMNTEAFF. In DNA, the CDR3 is TGTGCCAGCAGCTTATGGAGTAATATGAACACTGAAGCTTTCTTT.

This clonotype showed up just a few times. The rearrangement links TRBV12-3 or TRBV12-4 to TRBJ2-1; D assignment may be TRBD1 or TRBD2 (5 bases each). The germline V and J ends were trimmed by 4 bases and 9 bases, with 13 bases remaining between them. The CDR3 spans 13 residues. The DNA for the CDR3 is TGTGCCAGCAGTTCCGGGAATAGGGGTGAGCAGTTCTTC. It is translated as CASSSGNRGEQFF.

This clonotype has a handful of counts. CDR3 in DNA: TGTGCCAGCAGCGTAACATCTGGTGAGTGGAACGTCCTGACTTTC. Its protein is CASSVTSGEWNVLTF. V gene TRBV9 combines with J gene TRBJ2-6, with D hard to call. The CDR3 is 15 amino acids. V was cut by 1 base and J by 10 bases, with 15 bases left in between. Germline CDR1 reads SGDLS; CDR2 reads YYNGEE.

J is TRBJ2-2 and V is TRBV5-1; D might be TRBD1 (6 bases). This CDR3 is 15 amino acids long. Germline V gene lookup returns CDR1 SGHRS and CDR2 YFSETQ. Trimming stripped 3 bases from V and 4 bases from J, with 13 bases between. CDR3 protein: CASSYYRVTTGELFF. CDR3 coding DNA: TGCGCCAGCAGCTACTACAGGGTCACCACCGGGGAGCTGTTTTTT.

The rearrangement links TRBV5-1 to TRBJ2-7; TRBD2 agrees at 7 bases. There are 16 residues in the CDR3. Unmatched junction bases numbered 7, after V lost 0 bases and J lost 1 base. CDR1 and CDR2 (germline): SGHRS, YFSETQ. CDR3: CASSLGFSGASYEQYF. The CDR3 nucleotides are TGCGCCAGCAGCTTGGGTTTCAGCGGGGCATCCTACGAGCAGTACTTC.

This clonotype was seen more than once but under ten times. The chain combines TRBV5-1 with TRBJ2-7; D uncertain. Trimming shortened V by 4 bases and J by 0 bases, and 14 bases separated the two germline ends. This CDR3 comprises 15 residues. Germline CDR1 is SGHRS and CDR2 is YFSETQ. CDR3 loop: CASSRVDGNSYEQYF. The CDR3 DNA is TGCGCCAGCAGCCGAGTCGACGGAAACTCCTACGAGCAGTACTTC.